These T cell receptor beta chains were read from a single sample in a study of shared clonotypes between healthy human individuals. The table came from immunoSEQ multiplex PCR; TCRdb's copy has only in-frame clones and leaves some out. Of under 120,000 clones in the sample, 67% were seen once. Sequencing was performed on memory CD8+ T cells sorted from blood. These TCRs come from a woman aged 25 to 39 in good health. Both conserved end residues are part of each CDR3. Fields, in order: V gene, clone size, J gene, CDR3 protein. Some rows mark clone size as missing; the rest say once, few, many or name a class of expanded clone.

v_call: TRBV2
clone_size: -
j_call: TRBJ2-5
cdr3_aa: CASTGQIQETQYF

v_call: TRBV7-9
clone_size: -
j_call: -
cdr3_aa: CASLNTDTSSYEQYF

v_call: TRBV28
clone_size: -
j_call: TRBJ2-3
cdr3_aa: CASSLHGTSGSEVGDTQYF

v_call: TRBV28
clone_size: many
j_call: TRBJ2-6
cdr3_aa: CASSLMDSGANVLTF

v_call: TRBV27
clone_size: -
j_call: TRBJ1-5
cdr3_aa: CASSFFPSRTGGEMGAQHF

v_call: TRBV9
clone_size: -
j_call: TRBJ2-3
cdr3_aa: CASSPRRASTDTQYF

v_call: TRBV29-1
clone_size: many
j_call: TRBJ2-7
cdr3_aa: CSVEIEAGNEQYF

v_call: TRBV7-6
clone_size: -
j_call: TRBJ2-7
cdr3_aa: CASSLALGDEQYF

v_call: TRBV25-1
clone_size: once
j_call: TRBJ1-1
cdr3_aa: CASSEGQPTEAFF

v_call: TRBV19
clone_size: few
j_call: TRBJ1-5
cdr3_aa: CASSILESNQPQHF

v_call: TRBV2
clone_size: medium-sized
j_call: TRBJ2-7
cdr3_aa: CASCSPVPYEQYF

v_call: TRBV27
clone_size: few
j_call: TRBJ2-3
cdr3_aa: CASSLAPGLAIDTQYF

v_call: TRBV5-4
clone_size: -
j_call: TRBJ2-5
cdr3_aa: CASSPGGRETQYF

v_call: TRBV28
clone_size: once
j_call: TRBJ2-1
cdr3_aa: CASESTYNEQFF

v_call: TRBV5-4
clone_size: -
j_call: TRBJ2-7
cdr3_aa: CASSYRASTEQYF

v_call: TRBV5-1
clone_size: -
j_call: TRBJ2-3
cdr3_aa: CASSLTARPGTDTQYF

v_call: TRBV27
clone_size: -
j_call: TRBJ2-7
cdr3_aa: CASSPQGRGRDEQYF

v_call: TRBV2
clone_size: -
j_call: -
cdr3_aa: CASSDIQREQYF

v_call: TRBV7-9
clone_size: -
j_call: TRBJ2-7
cdr3_aa: CASSQESGTSHEQYF

v_call: TRBV28
clone_size: -
j_call: TRBJ1-1
cdr3_aa: CASTIREMNTEAFF

v_call: TRBV5-1
clone_size: -
j_call: TRBJ2-1
cdr3_aa: CASSLGRGFNNEQFF

v_call: TRBV27
clone_size: few
j_call: TRBJ2-1
cdr3_aa: CASSFLYGTGGNEQFF

v_call: TRBV30
clone_size: -
j_call: TRBJ1-4
cdr3_aa: CAWRGGQDNEKLFF

v_call: TRBV11-2
clone_size: -
j_call: TRBJ2-3
cdr3_aa: CASSAEFLAADTQYF

v_call: TRBV28
clone_size: -
j_call: TRBJ2-7
cdr3_aa: CASGPTDRTGGSYEQYF

v_call: TRBV7-8
clone_size: many
j_call: TRBJ1-5
cdr3_aa: CASSLGGGQPQHF

v_call: TRBV2
clone_size: -
j_call: -
cdr3_aa: CASSQGTVTYEQYF

v_call: TRBV6-4
clone_size: few
j_call: TRBJ2-1
cdr3_aa: CASSDGASGSYEQFF

v_call: TRBV7-9
clone_size: few
j_call: TRBJ1-1
cdr3_aa: CASSLTSNTEAFF

v_call: TRBV1
clone_size: -
j_call: TRBJ2-7
cdr3_aa: CTSSRLSGDYEQYF

v_call: TRBV5-1
clone_size: -
j_call: TRBJ2-5
cdr3_aa: CASSQPTHDRTQETQYF

v_call: TRBV25-1
clone_size: few
j_call: TRBJ2-5
cdr3_aa: CASSEELASLVQTQYF

v_call: TRBV15
clone_size: -
j_call: TRBJ1-4
cdr3_aa: CATSSSSDSGFEKLFF

v_call: TRBV4-2
clone_size: few
j_call: TRBJ2-3
cdr3_aa: CASSLEWAGGSTDTQYF

v_call: TRBV29-1
clone_size: -
j_call: TRBJ2-2
cdr3_aa: CSVEDLGSPGELFF

v_call: TRBV25-1
clone_size: -
j_call: TRBJ2-7
cdr3_aa: CASSSGYSYEQYF

v_call: TRBV5-1
clone_size: few
j_call: TRBJ2-5
cdr3_aa: CASSVGWTAQETQYF

v_call: TRBV25-1
clone_size: many
j_call: TRBJ2-2
cdr3_aa: CASSEAGELFF

v_call: TRBV11-1
clone_size: -
j_call: TRBJ2-1
cdr3_aa: CASSLVSGLAGDNEQFF

v_call: TRBV7-8
clone_size: -
j_call: TRBJ2-5
cdr3_aa: CASSLVRETLQETQYF

v_call: TRBV28
clone_size: -
j_call: TRBJ2-2
cdr3_aa: CASIGGAQGHTGELFF

v_call: TRBV27
clone_size: -
j_call: TRBJ2-7
cdr3_aa: CASSPRWSIEQYF